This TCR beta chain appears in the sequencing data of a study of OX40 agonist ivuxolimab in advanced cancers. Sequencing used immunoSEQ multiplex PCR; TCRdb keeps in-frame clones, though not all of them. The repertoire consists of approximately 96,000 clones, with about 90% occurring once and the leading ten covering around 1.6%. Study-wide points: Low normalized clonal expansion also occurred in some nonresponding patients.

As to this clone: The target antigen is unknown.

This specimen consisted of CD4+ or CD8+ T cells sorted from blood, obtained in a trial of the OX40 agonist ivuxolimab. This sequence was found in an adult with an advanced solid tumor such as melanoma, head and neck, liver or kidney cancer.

The CDR3, as DNA: TGTGCCAAAGAGGTGGGGACTAGCGGAAACCGCTCCTACAATGAGCAGTTCTTC. As protein: CAKEVGTSGNRSYNEQFF. The rearrangement uses TRBV7-3 and TRBJ2-1; TRBD2 aligns across 11 bases. This CDR3 is built from 18 residues. V shed 10 bases, J shed 0 bases, and the junction held 14 bases outside the gene matches. Germline CDR1 SGHTA, CDR2 FQGTGA.